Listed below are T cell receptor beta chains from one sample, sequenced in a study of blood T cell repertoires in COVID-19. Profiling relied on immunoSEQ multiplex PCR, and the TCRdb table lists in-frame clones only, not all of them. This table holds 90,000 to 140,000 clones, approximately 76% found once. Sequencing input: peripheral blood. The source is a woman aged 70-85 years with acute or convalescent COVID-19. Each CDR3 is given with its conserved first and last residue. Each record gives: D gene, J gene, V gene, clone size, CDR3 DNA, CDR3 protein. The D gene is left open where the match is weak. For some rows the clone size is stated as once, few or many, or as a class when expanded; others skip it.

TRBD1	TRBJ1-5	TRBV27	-	TGTGCCAGCAGACACGCGACAGGGGGAGTGGACAATCAGCCCCAGCATTTT	CASRHATGGVDNQPQHF
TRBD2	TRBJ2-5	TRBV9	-	TGTGCCAGCAGCGTAGGGACTAGCGGGGGCCGGTACCAAGAGACCCAGTACTTC	CASSVGTSGGRYQETQYF
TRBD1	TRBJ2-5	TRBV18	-	TGTGCCAGCTCACCCCGCCTCCGGGACAGGGGGCGAGGCCAAGAGACCCAGTACTTC	CASSPRLRDRGRGQETQYF
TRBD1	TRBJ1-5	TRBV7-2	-	TGTGCCAGCAGCTCCCCGACAGGGGGCGGCAATCAGCCCCAGCATTTT	CASSSPTGGGNQPQHF
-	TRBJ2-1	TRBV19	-	TGTGCCAGTACGGCCACGGGGGTCAGCTCCTACAATGAGCAGTTCTTC	CASTATGVSSYNEQFF
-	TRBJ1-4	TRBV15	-	TGTGCCACCAGCAGCCCCCTGAGAGAAAAACTGTTTTTT	CATSSPLREKLFF
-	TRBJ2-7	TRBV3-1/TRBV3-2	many	TGTGCCAGCAGCCAAGCTCTCGAGCAGTACTTC	CASSQALEQYF
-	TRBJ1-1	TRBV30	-	TGTGCCTGGACAGGCGCGTATAACACTGAAGCTTTCTTT	CAWTGAYNTEAFF
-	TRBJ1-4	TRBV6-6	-	TGTGCCAGCAGTTTAGGACAGCTAAAGAATGAAAAACTGTTTTTT	CASSLGQLKNEKLFF
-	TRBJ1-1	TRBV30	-	TGTGCCTGGAGAGACAGTCTGAACACTGAAGCTTTCTTT	CAWRDSLNTEAFF
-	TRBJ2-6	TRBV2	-	TGTGCCAGCACCGGACAGCTTTTCTCTGGGGCCAACGTCCTGACTTTC	CASTGQLFSGANVLTF
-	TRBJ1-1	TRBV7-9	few	TGTGCCAGCAGCTTCCTCCCTCCGAACACTGAAGCTTTCTTT	CASSFLPPNTEAFF
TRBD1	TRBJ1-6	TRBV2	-	TGTGCCAGCAGTACCGGGACAGGGAGTTCACCCCTCCACTTT	CASSTGTGSSPLHF
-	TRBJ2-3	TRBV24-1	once	TGTGCCACTCAGAGCACAGATACGCAGTATTTT	CATQSTDTQYF
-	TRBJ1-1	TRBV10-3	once	TGTGCCTCGCGGGGGGGTTTTCACACTGAAGCTTTCTTT	CASRGGFHTEAFF
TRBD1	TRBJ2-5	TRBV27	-	TGTGCCAGCAGTTACAGGGGTGTGGGGACCCAGTACTTC	CASSYRGVGTQYF
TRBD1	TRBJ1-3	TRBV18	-	TGTGCCAGCTCACCTACACCGGGACAGGGACCAAGAGGAAACACCATATATTTT	CASSPTPGQGPRGNTIYF
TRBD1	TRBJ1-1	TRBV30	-	TGTGCCTGTTCCGGGACAGGGGGCAAGAGTGTGGCTTTCTTT	CACSGTGGKSVAFF
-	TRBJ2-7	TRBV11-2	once	TGTGCCAGCAGCCCCTTGGAGGAATACGAGCAGTACTTC	CASSPLEEYEQYF
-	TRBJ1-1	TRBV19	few	TGTGCCAGTTCATTTAAGCGGAACACTGAAGCTTTCTTT	CASSFKRNTEAFF
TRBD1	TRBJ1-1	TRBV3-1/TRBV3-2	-	TGTGCCAGCAGCCAACCGCAGGGGGCTAGTGGGAACACTGAAGCTTTCTTT	CASSQPQGASGNTEAFF
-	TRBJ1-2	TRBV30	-	TGTGCCTGGAGTTATTGGGAGGGCTATGGCTACACCTTC	CAWSYWEGYGYTF
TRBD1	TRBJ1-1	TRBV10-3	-	TGTGCCATCTCAGAGGGGGCAGGAAGCACTGAAGCTTTCTTT	CAISEGAGSTEAFF
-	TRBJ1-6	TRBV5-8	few	TGTGCCAGCAGCTTGGGACATCAGGATTCACCCCTCCACTTT	CASSLGHQDSPLHF
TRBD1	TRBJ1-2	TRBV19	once	TGTGCCAGTAGAGGGACAGTAAACTATGGCTACACCTTC	CASRGTVNYGYTF
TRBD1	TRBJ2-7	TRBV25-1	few	TGTGCCAGCAGTGAATTCGACAGGGGGCGTTACGAGCAGTACTTC	CASSEFDRGRYEQYF
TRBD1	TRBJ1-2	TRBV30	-	TGTGCCCAGGATCGGACAGGGGGACTGGATGGCTACACCTTC	CAQDRTGGLDGYTF
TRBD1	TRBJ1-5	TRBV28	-	TGTGCCAGCAGTTTATCACCAGGACAGGGAGGATTCAATCAGCCCCAGCATTTT	CASSLSPGQGGFNQPQHF
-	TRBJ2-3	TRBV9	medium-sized	TGTGCCAGCAGGGAGACAGATACGCAGTATTTT	CASRETDTQYF
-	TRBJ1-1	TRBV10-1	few	TGCGCCAGCAGTGAGTTAGCGGGCGCGGGGGCTGAAGCTTTCTTT	CASSELAGAGAEAFF
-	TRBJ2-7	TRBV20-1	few	TGCAGTGGTGCTAGCATCAACGAGCAGTACTTC	CSGASINEQYF
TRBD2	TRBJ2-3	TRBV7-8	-	TGTGCCAGCAGCCAACCGGGACTAGCGGACCGCACAGATACGCAGTATTTT	CASSQPGLADRTDTQYF
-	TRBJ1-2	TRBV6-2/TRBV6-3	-	TGTGCCAGCAGTTACTCGGAGGGCTATGGCTACACCTTC	CASSYSEGYGYTF
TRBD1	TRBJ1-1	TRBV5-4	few	TGTGCCAGCAGCTCCGGACAGGGCGGTGGGTGGGGTGAAGCTTTCTTT	CASSSGQGGGWGEAFF
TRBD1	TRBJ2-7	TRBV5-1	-	TGCGCCAGCAGCCCTCGGGACAGCTCCTACGAGCAGTACTTC	CASSPRDSSYEQYF
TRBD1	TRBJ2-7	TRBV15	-	TGTGCCACCAGCACGGGACAGGGGTACGAGCAGTACTTC	CATSTGQGYEQYF
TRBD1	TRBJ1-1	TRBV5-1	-	TGCGCCAGCTATGGACAGGGAAAGGAAACTGAAGCTTTCTTT	CASYGQGKETEAFF
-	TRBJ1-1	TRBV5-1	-	TGCGCCAGCAGCTTTAACGGGGTCAACACTGAAGCTTTCTTT	CASSFNGVNTEAFF
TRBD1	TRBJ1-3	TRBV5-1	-	TGCGCCAGCAGCTTGGCGGTTAGCCCGACAGGGACTGTACTTACCTCTGGAAACACCATATATTTT	CASSLAVSPTGTVLTSGNTIYF
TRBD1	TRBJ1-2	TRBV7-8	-	TGTGCCAGCAGTCCGGTAACAGGGGAGATTGGTGGCTACACCTTC	CASSPVTGEIGGYTF
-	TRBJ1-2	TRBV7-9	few	TGTGCCAGCAGCTTAGGAGGAGGCTATGGCTACACCTTC	CASSLGGGYGYTF
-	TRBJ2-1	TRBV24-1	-	TGTGCCACCAGTGATTTGGTGGTCGGGGACAATGAGCAGTTCTTC	CATSDLVVGDNEQFF
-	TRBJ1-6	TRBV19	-	TGTGCCAGTAGTATAGCCCATCGGAGCTCCTATAATTCACCCCTCCACTTT	CASSIAHRSSYNSPLHF
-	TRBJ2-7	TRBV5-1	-	TGCGCCAGCAGCTTGGTGCCAGGGGACTACGAGCAGTACTTC	CASSLVPGDYEQYF
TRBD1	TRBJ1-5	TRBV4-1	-	TGCGCCAGCAGCCAAGCCGACAGGGTCAATCAGCCCCAGCATTTT	CASSQADRVNQPQHF
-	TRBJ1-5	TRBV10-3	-	TGTGCCATCAGACCCTCGGGGGGCGACCAGCCCCAGCATTTT	CAIRPSGGDQPQHF